The text below deals with one T cell receptor beta chain. This record belongs to a study of blood T cell repertoires in COVID-19. The wider study: Samples representing acute and convalescent COVID-19 were sourced from the United States, Italy and Spain. PBMCs, B-cell-depleted T cells, or T cells provided the cDNA or gDNA that made up the material.

Sequenced by immunoSEQ multiplex PCR; TCRdb stores in-frame clones only, minus some. This table has 85,000 to 130,000 clones, under 85% appearing once. Germline lookup yields CDR1 SEHNR and CDR2 FQNEAQ (reference sequence). The length of the CDR3 is 14 residues. Trimming took 3 bases from V and 4 from J, leaving 10 bases between them. The genes are TRBV7-9 and TRBJ1-3, with no clear D. The TCR was taken from a woman aged 60-75 years with acute or convalescent COVID-19. The sample comprised peripheral blood. The CDR3 protein is CASSLSGRGNTIYF. CDR3 DNA sequence: TGTGCCAGCAGCTTGAGCGGGAGAGGAAACACCATATATTTT. Complete variable domain (other parts from reference TRBV7-9 and TRBJ1-3): DTGVSQNPRHKITKRGQNVTFRCDPISEHNRLYWYRQTLGQGPEFLTYFQNEAQLEKSRLLSDRFSAERPKGSFSTLEIQRTEQGDSAMYLCASSLSGRGNTIYFGEGSWLTVV.